A single count supports the clone carrying this T cell receptor (beta chain). The data were obtained in a study of T cell changes during pregnancy in multiple sclerosis. Libraries were prepared by immunoSEQ multiplex PCR; TCRdb keeps only in-frame clonotypes and omits some of them. Altogether 69,000 or so clones are present, roughly 90% being singletons, with the ten largest covering roughly 1.5%. Germline-derived CDR1 and CDR2 are MDHEN and SYDVKM. The germline V and J ends were trimmed by 6 bases and 8 bases, with 13 bases remaining between them. The CDR3 has 12 amino acids. The material sequenced was peripheral blood, taken in the third trimester of pregnancy. The rearrangement uses TRBV28 and TRBJ1-2, with D uncertain. This receptor was identified in a female donor with multiple sclerosis, enrolled in a pregnancy study. CDR3 amino acids: CASSSLGRGYTF. The DNA for the CDR3 is TGTGCCAGCAGCTCCCTAGGAAGGGGCTACACCTTC.